One and the same sample provided the 2 T cell receptor beta chains below, sequenced in a study of CD8 T cells in Susac syndrome. With random hexamers, reverse transcription was performed on roughly 0.5 to 1 ug of RNA. Each CDR3 protein is one row after TCRdb ran MiXCR on the immunoSEQ multiplex PCR reads. The sample shows some 170,000 distinct CDR3 sequences, just under 95% of them seen only once. The specimen sequenced was CD4+ T cells from PBMCs. These receptors originate from a human donor with Susac syndrome.

In DNA, the CDR3 is TGTGCCAGCAGTGACCGGGACTCTGGGGCCAACGTCCTGACTTTC. Translating it yields CASSDRDSGANVLTF. V gene TRBV25-1 combines with J gene TRBJ2-6; TRBD2 might be the D (5 bases). Germline CDR1 is MGHDK and CDR2 is SYGVNS. This CDR3 has 15 residues. V was cut by 3 bases and J by 0 bases, with 6 bases left in between.

This clonotype is a singleton in its sample. The chain links TRBV7-2 to TRBJ2-7, with no clear D. The CDR3 sequence is 12 residues long. Looked up from germline, CDR1 is SGHTA and CDR2 is FQGNSA. V gave up 5 bases and J gave up 5 bases, with 10 bases separating them. The CDR3 here is CASSPPGNEQYF. CDR3 in DNA: TGTGCCAGCAGCCCCCCCGGAAACGAGCAGTACTTC.